Below, 24 T cell receptor beta chains from the same sample are listed, as sequenced in a study of cytomegalovirus exposure and HLA in healthy donors. Assay used: immunoSEQ multiplex PCR; TCRdb lists only in-frame clones, some missing. The profile shows roughly 100,000 clones, 88% of them singletons. The sample was PBMCs. The origin of the receptors is a woman aged 18-30 years in good health and CMV-seropositive.

The DNA for the CDR3 is TGTGCCAGCAGTTTAACCAGCGGGGGCACAGATACGCAGTATTTT. Residues: CASSLTSGGTDTQYF. The J gene is TRBJ2-3, the V gene TRBV28; the match to TRBD2 covers 7 bases. From germline, CDR1 is MDHEN and CDR2 SYDVKM. The CDR3 loop spans 15 amino acids. V was clipped by 2 bases and J by 1 base; unmatched bases: 3.

The V and J genes are TRBV19 and TRBJ1-1, with D unresolved. Germline lookup yields CDR1 LNHDA and CDR2 SQIVND (reference sequence). This CDR3 comprises 14 residues. The V end was cut by 5 bases, the J end by 1 base, with 11 bases between. The CDR3: CASSVPGWNTEAFF. The CDR3, as DNA: TGTGCCAGTAGTGTCCCGGGATGGAACACTGAAGCTTTCTTT.

The chain employs TRBV2 and TRBJ1-6; D possibly corresponds to TRBD1 (5 bases). In germline, CDR1 is SNHLY, CDR2 FYNNEI. V shed 4 bases and J shed 10 bases, with 17 bases lying between them. The CDR3 runs 15 residues. CDR3 sequence: CASSVGGAGRSPLHF. DNA for the CDR3: TGTGCCAGCAGTGTGGGGGGAGCGGGCAGGTCACCCCTCCACTTT.

This clone was observed a single time. This chain connects TRBV7-9 to TRBJ2-1, with TRBD2 identical over 8 bases. V was clipped by 1 base and J by 11 bases; unmatched bases: 10. Germline CDR1 is SEHNR and CDR2 is FQNEAQ (reference sequence). The CDR3 consists of 15 residues. The CDR3 nucleotides read TGTGCCAGCAGCTTAGATGTTAGCGGGGAAGTAAAGCAGTTCTTC. It is translated as CASSLDVSGEVKQFF.

The V and J genes are TRBV2 and TRBJ1-4; 9 bases agree with TRBD1. The ends lost 6 bases at V and 14 bases at J; junction bases unmatched: 7. The CDR3 loop spans 12 amino acids. CDR1 and CDR2 (germline): SNHLY, FYNNEI. Here the CDR3 reads CASREPGQGLFF. CDR3 DNA sequence: TGTGCCAGCAGGGAACCGGGACAGGGTCTGTTTTTT.

The sample holds one count of this clone. This CDR3 reads CASSPQTGGWSNTEAFF. CDR3 in DNA: TGTGCCAGCAGTCCTCAGACGGGGGGATGGTCGAACACTGAAGCTTTCTTT. The rearrangement joins TRBV28 to TRBJ1-1; a possible D gene is TRBD1 (5 bases). The germline V and J ends were trimmed by 5 bases and 1 base, with 20 bases remaining between them. The CDR3 length is 17 residues. Germline CDR1 MDHEN, CDR2 SYDVKM.

The CDR3 DNA follows: TGTGCCAGCAGTCCACAGGGTGTCGGGAATGGCTACACCTTC. It yields the protein CASSPQGVGNGYTF. The rearrangement joins TRBV6-6 to TRBJ1-2, with a possible D match to TRBD1 (6 bases). Trimming pared 5 bases from V and 6 bases from J, leaving 16 bases between. The CDR3 extends over 14 amino acids. Germline V gene sequence: CDR1 MNHNY, CDR2 SVGAGI (reference sequence).

This sequence joins TRBV27 and TRBJ2-1; TRBD2 matches 8 bases. Germline V CDR1 and CDR2: MNHEY, SMNVEV (reference sequence). This CDR3 contains 14 residues. After removal of 3 bases from V and 9 bases from J, the junction contained 7 bases not matched to a gene. CDR3 nucleotide sequence: TGTGCCAGCAGTTTTAACGGGGGGGCTTCTGAGCAGTTCTTC. Translating it yields CASSFNGGASEQFF.

The chain employs TRBV28 and TRBJ2-7; a weak D match, TRBD2 (6 bases). The germline V gene has CDR1 MDHEN and CDR2 SYDVKM. Deletions cut 2 bases from V and 3 bases from J, with 11 bases between. The CDR3 has 14 residues. CDR3 nucleotides: TGTGCCAGCAGTTTAGGGAGGACACACTACGAGCAGTACTTC. This encodes CASSLGRTHYEQYF.

J is TRBJ2-3 and V is TRBV7-9; 9 nucleotides line up with TRBD1. The length of the CDR3 is 14 residues. Germline V gives CDR1 SEHNR, CDR2 FQNEAQ (reference sequence). Trimming removed 4 bases from V and 7 bases from J; junction bases left unmatched: 6. This CDR3 reads CASSSPTGGHTQYF. CDR3 DNA sequence: TGTGCCAGCAGCTCTCCAACAGGGGGCCATACGCAGTATTTT.

In its sample, this clone was seen once. V usage is TRBV4-3 and J usage is TRBJ1-6; D is possibly TRBD1 (6 bases). The germline CDR1 and CDR2 sequences are LGHNA and YSLEER. The CDR3 has 15 amino acids. V was shortened by 4 bases and J by 10 bases, with 17 bases between the two germline ends. In DNA form, the CDR3 reads TGCGCCAGCAGCCGAGAGGGGCAGGGGCGGTCACCCCTCCACTTT. Translating it yields CASSREGQGRSPLHF.

The V gene is TRBV6-5, the J gene TRBJ2-2; 8 bases agree with TRBD1. From germline, CDR1 is MNHEY and CDR2 SVGAGI. This CDR3 region has 14 residues. The J segment lost 4 bases and the V segment lost 6 bases, leaving 4 bases of the junction unmatched. The CDR3 here is CASRGQATTGELFF. CDR3 sequence (DNA): TGTGCCAGCAGGGGACAGGCCACCACCGGGGAGCTGTTTTTT.

This chain connects TRBV19 to TRBJ1-5, with D perhaps matching TRBD1 (6 bases). This CDR3 is 14 amino acids long. Germline assignment: CDR1 LNHDA and CDR2 SQIVND (reference sequence). V lost 6 bases and J lost 6, with 15 bases in between. In DNA form, the CDR3 reads TGTGCCAGTAGCAACAACAGGGTACCTCAGCCCCAGCATTTT. Its protein is CASSNNRVPQPQHF. Looking up the rest from reference TRBV19 and TRBJ1-5 gives the full variable domain: DGGITQSPKYLFRKEGQNVTLSCEQNLNHDAMYWYRQDPGQGLRLIYYSQIVNDFQKGDIAEGYSVSREKKESFPLTVTSAQKNPTAFYLCASSNNRVPQPQHFGDGTRLSIL.

The chain couples TRBV6-4 to TRBJ2-1, with 7 bases identical to TRBD2. The germline gives CDR1 MRHNA, CDR2 SNTAGT. Trimming cost V 1 base and J 9 bases; bases outside gene matches: 3. The CDR3 has 13 amino acids. The CDR3 reads CASSDLGGGEQFF. The CDR3 nucleotides are TGTGCCAGCAGTGACTTGGGGGGGGGTGAGCAGTTCTTC.

The V call is TRBV6-4, the J call TRBJ2-7; D may match TRBD1 or TRBD2 (5 bases each). Germline CDR1 reads MRHNA; CDR2 reads SNTAGT. The CDR3 spans 14 residues. Trimming took 6 bases from V and 5 from J, leaving 17 bases between them. The CDR3 nucleotides are TGTGCCAGCAGGTCAGGAGGATGGGGACACGAGCAGTACGTC. Translation: CASRSGGWGHEQYV.

Written as DNA, the CDR3 is TGTGCCAGCAGTGTTTTACGGAACTATGGCTACACCTTC. Translation: CASSVLRNYGYTF. The chain has TRBV2 and TRBJ1-2; D remains unclear. CDR3 length: 13 residues. V was pared by 4 bases and J by 2 bases, with 8 bases between. CDR1 and CDR2 (germline): SNHLY, FYNNEI.

This clone was seen a handful of times. The chain joins TRBV6-1 to TRBJ2-7; 11 bases fit TRBD1. The V and J ends lost 11 bases and 3 bases, in that order; junction bases with no gene match: 3. Per germline, CDR1 MNHNS and CDR2 SASEGT. The CDR3 is made up of 12 amino acids. The CDR3 region is CAAGTGGYEQYV. DNA for the CDR3: TGTGCCGCCGGGACAGGGGGCTACGAGCAGTACGTC.

The chain recombines TRBV4-1 with TRBJ1-2, with D unclear. This CDR3 is built from 14 residues. Germline-derived CDR1 and CDR2 are MGHRA and YSYEKL. Between the trimmed V and J ends, which lost 1 base and 0 bases, there was a span of 6 bases. This CDR3 reads CASSQGGTNYGYTF. For the CDR3, the DNA is TGCGCCAGCAGCCAAGGCGGAACTAACTATGGCTACACCTTC.

The chain is built from TRBV5-4 and TRBJ2-5, with 7 bases aligning to TRBD2. Trimming removed 1 base from V and 4 bases from J; junction bases left unmatched: 4. This CDR3 contains 14 residues. Germline loops: CDR1 SGHNT, CDR2 YYREEE (reference sequence). CDR3 coding DNA: TGTGCCAGCAGCTTGAGCGGGGAGGGAGAGACCCAGTACTTC. Residues: CASSLSGEGETQYF.

The genes are TRBV4-3 and TRBJ2-1; 11 bases map to TRBD2. Germline lookup yields CDR1 LGHNA and CDR2 YSLEER. This CDR3 has 18 amino acids. Trimming at V came to 5 bases and at J to 7 bases, leaving 16 bases not matched to a gene. The CDR3 reads CASSDSTSGGYYGNEQFF. The CDR3 region has the DNA TGCGCCAGCAGCGATTCAACTAGCGGGGGCTACTACGGGAATGAGCAGTTCTTC.

This chain joins TRBV6-1 and TRBJ1-5; TRBD1 is a possible D gene (5 bases). V dropped 4 bases and J dropped 1 base, with 8 bases sitting between them. The CDR3 covers 14 residues. The germline V gene has CDR1 MNHNS and CDR2 SASEGT. The CDR3 DNA follows: TGTGCCAGCAGTGCAGGGATGAGCAATCAGCCCCAGCATTTT. This translates into CASSAGMSNQPQHF.

J is TRBJ1-3 and V is TRBV6-1, with D uncertain. CDR1 is MNHNS, CDR2 SASEGT, per germline. CDR3 length equals 15 residues. Between the trimmed V and J ends, which lost 1 base and 0 bases, there was a span of 7 bases. The CDR3 DNA reads as TGTGCCAGCAGTGAAGGGAGTAACTCTGGAAACACCATATATTTT. Amino acid sequence: CASSEGSNSGNTIYF.

J is TRBJ2-2 and V is TRBV10-3; 12 nucleotides agree with TRBD1. The germline CDR1 and CDR2 sequences are ENHRY and SYGVKD. The V gene end was trimmed by 7 bases and the J gene end by 3 bases; junction bases not matched to a gene: 6. This CDR3 is 16 amino acids long. For the CDR3, the DNA is TGTGCCATCATGAAACGGGACAGGGGGCACACCGGGGAGCTGTTTTTT. Its protein is CAIMKRDRGHTGELFF.

V gene TRBV27 combines with J gene TRBJ2-7; D may be TRBD1 (6 bases). This CDR3 has 13 residues. Germline assignment: CDR1 MNHEY and CDR2 SMNVEV (reference sequence). Between the trimmed V and J ends, which lost 5 bases and 2 bases, there was a span of 10 bases. The CDR3 is CASSVTGTYEQYF. In DNA, the CDR3 is TGTGCCAGCAGTGTTACAGGGACCTACGAGCAGTACTTC.